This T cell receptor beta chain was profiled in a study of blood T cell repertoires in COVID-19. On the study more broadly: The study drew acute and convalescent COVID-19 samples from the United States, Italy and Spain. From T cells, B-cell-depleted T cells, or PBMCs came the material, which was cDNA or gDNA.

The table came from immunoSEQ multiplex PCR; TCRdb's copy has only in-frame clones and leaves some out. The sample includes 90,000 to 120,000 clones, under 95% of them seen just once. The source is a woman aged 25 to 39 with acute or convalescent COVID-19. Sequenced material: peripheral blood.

CDR3 amino acids: CASSTGGNEQYF. The CDR3, as DNA: TGTGCCAGTAGTACTGGGGGGAACGAGCAGTACTTC. The chain carries TRBV19 and TRBJ2-7; D is perhaps TRBD2 (6 bases). CDR1 LNHDA and CDR2 SQIVND come from the germline V gene (reference sequence). CDR3 length: 12 amino acids. Trimming removed 4 bases at V and 5 bases at J, with 9 bases between.